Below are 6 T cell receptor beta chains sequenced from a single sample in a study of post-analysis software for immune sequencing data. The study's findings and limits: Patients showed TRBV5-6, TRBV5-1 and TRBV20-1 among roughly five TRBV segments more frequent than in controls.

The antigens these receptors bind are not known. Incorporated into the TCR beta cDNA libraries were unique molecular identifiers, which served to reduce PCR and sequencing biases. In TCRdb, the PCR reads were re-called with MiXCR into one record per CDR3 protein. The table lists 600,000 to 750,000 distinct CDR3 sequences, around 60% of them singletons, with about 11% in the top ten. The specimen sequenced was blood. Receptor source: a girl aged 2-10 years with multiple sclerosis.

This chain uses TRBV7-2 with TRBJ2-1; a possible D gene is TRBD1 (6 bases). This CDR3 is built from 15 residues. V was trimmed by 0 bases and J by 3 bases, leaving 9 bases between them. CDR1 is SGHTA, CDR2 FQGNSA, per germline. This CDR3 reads CASSLAPDSYNEQFF. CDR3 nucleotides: TGTGCCAGCAGCTTAGCGCCGGACAGCTACAATGAGCAGTTCTTC.

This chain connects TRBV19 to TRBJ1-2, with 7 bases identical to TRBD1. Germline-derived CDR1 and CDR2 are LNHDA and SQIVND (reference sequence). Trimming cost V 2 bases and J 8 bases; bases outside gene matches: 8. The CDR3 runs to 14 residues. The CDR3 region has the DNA TGTGCCAGTAGTATACCAGGGGGTGTGAGCGGCTACACCTTC. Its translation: CASSIPGGVSGYTF. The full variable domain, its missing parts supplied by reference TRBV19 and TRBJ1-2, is DGGITQSPKYLFRKEGQNVTLSCEQNLNHDAMYWYRQDPGQGLRLIYYSQIVNDFQKGDIAEGYSVSREKKESFPLTVTSAQKNPTAFYLCASSIPGGVSGYTFGSGTRLTVV.

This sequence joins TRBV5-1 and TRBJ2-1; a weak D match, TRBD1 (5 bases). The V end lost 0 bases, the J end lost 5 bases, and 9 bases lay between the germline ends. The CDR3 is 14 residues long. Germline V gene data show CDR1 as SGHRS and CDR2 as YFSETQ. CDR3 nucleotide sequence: TGCGCCAGCAGCTTGGATGCAGGGAACAATGAGCAGTTCTTC. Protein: CASSLDAGNNEQFF.

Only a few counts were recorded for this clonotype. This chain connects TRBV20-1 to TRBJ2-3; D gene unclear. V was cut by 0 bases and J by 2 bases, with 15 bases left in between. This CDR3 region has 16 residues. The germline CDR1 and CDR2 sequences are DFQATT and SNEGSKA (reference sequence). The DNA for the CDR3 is TGCAGTGCTAGAGATGGTCTGACTGATCCCACAGATACGCAGTATTTT. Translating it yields CSARDGLTDPTDTQYF.

Here the CDR3 reads CSAPTDPNEQFF. In DNA, the CDR3 is TGCAGCGCCCCGACCGATCCTAATGAGCAGTTCTTC. J is TRBJ2-1 and V is TRBV29-1, with D uncertain. There are 12 residues in the CDR3. The germline gives CDR1 SQVTM, CDR2 ANQGSEA. The ends were cut back, 7 bases at V and 7 bases at J, with 14 bases in the middle.

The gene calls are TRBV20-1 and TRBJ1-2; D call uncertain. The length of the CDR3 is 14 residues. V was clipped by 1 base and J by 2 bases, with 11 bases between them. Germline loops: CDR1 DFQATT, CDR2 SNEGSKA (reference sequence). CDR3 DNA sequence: TGCAGTGCTAGAGTCGGACTGACCAACTATGGCTACACCTTC. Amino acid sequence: CSARVGLTNYGYTF.